These T cell receptor beta chains were read from a single sample in a study of CD8 T cells in ankylosing spondylitis. In TCRdb, the 5' RACE reads were re-called with MiXCR into one record per CDR3 protein. The data hold around 220,000 distinct CDR3 sequences, with around 20% observed a single time. Input material: blood, either unsorted or a sorted T cell fraction (not recorded which). The origin of the receptors is a male donor with ankylosing spondylitis. Each CDR3 is given with its conserved first and last residue.

J	V	CDR3
TRBJ1-1	TRBV7-9	CASSPNIEAFF
TRBJ2-3	TRBV10-3	CAISGLAGADTQYF
TRBJ2-6	TRBV5-6	CASSDLTGPGANVLTF
TRBJ2-7	TRBV4-1	CASSQDTTESSYEQYF
TRBJ1-3	TRBV12-3/TRBV12-4	CASSFIVGLASGNTIYF
TRBJ2-5	TRBV7-6	CASSLARDAQETQYF
TRBJ1-2	TRBV4-3	CASSQDLTGGDYGYTF
TRBJ1-1	TRBV4-1	CASSQVPGQGASTEAFF
TRBJ2-3	TRBV7-9	CASSPRTGRTDTQYF
TRBJ1-1	TRBV10-3	CAISVTGNTEAFF